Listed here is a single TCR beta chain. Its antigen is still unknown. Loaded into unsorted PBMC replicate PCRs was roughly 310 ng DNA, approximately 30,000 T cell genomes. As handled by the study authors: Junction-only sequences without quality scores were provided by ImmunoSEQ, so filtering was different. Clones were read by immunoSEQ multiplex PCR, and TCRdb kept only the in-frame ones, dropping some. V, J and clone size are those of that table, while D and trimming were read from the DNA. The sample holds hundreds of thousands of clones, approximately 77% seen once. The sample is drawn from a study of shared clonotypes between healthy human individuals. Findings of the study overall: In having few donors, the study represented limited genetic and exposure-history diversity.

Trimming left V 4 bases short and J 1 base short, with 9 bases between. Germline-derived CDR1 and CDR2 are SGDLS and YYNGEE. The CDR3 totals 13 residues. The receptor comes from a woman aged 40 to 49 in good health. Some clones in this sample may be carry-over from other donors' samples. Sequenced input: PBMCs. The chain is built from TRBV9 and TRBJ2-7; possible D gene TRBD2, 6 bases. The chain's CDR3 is CASSSGTSYEQYF. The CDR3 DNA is TGTGCCAGCAGCTCCGGGACTTCCTACGAGCAGTACTTC.